The 3 T cell receptor beta chains below come from one sample, sequenced in a study of blood T cell repertoires in COVID-19. Repertoires were generated with immunoSEQ multiplex PCR, while TCRdb's copy carries only in-frame clones and drops some. The top ten hold roughly 20% of the sample, which has approximately 120,000 clones, around four fifths seen once. The specimen sequenced was peripheral blood. The receptors originated from a woman aged 55 to 70 with acute or convalescent COVID-19.

The V and J genes are TRBV7-9 and TRBJ2-7, with a weak D call TRBD1 (6 bases). This CDR3 has 14 amino acids. Trimming pared 3 bases from V and 5 bases from J, leaving 14 bases between. CDR1 is SEHNR, CDR2 FQNEAQ, per germline (reference sequence). The CDR3 DNA sequence: TGTGCCAGCAGCTTGGGGGCAGAATCGGACGAGCAGTACTTC. Protein product: CASSLGAESDEQYF.

The rearrangement uses TRBV10-3 and TRBJ1-1; no clear D. The CDR3 loop spans 13 amino acids. Trimming took off 3 bases at V and 6 bases at J, with 11 bases between the two ends. Germline values: CDR1 ENHRY, CDR2 SYGVKD. The CDR3 sequence: CAISEGGTAEAFF. CDR3 DNA sequence: TGTGCCATCAGTGAAGGCGGAACCGCTGAAGCTTTCTTT.

The rearrangement links TRBV9 to TRBJ1-2; the D gene is possibly TRBD1 (5 bases). V lost 0 bases and J lost 6, with 18 bases in between. The CDR3 is 16 amino acids. Per germline, CDR1 SGDLS and CDR2 YYNGEE. The CDR3 sequence is CASSVGVGGTGDGYTF. Written as DNA, the CDR3 is TGTGCCAGCAGCGTAGGCGTGGGGGGGACTGGGGATGGCTACACCTTC.